This T cell receptor (beta chain) was recovered during a study of cytomegalovirus exposure and HLA in healthy donors. This clone was found once. As yet, its antigen is unknown. Study findings and constraints: TRBV6-2, TRBV6-3 and some other V segments were unresolvable in 87-base-pair reads. With DRB1 most and HLA-C fewest, TCR association rates differed between HLA loci in a later analysis. When the data were analyzed later, several of the most significant clusters appeared to be linked to common viral pathogens.

This CDR3 is 13 amino acids long. With 6 bases removed from V and 5 bases from J, the gap between germline ends came to 13 bases. Germline V CDR1 and CDR2: MRHNA, SNTAGT. Use of 60 Vbeta and 13 Jbeta primers characterized the PCR. TCRdb's copy holds only in-frame clones and misses some; the assay was immunoSEQ multiplex PCR. The sample holds about 50,000 clones, roughly 73% seen once. The sequence was collected from a woman aged 40-49 years in good health and CMV-seropositive. The genes are TRBV6-4 and TRBJ1-1, with a weak D call TRBD1 (5 bases). Sequenced: PBMCs. CDR3 bases: TGTGCCAGCAGCCTAACAGGTAATACTGAAGCTTTCTTT. Its translation is CASSLTGNTEAFF.